The source of this TCR beta chain is a study of OX40 agonist ivuxolimab in advanced cancers. Study in general: Recorded diagnoses for dose-escalation patients were hepatocellular carcinoma, melanoma, renal cell or head and neck cancer. Mean age 60 years, range roughly 20 to 85; roughly 82% male. General study results and limits: Fewer expanded clones were found on average in CD4+ than in CD8+ T cells. A proportion of nonresponders additionally exhibited low normalized T-cell clonal expansion.

This clone was picked up one time. What it binds is unknown. V gave up 2 bases and J gave up 9 bases; unmatched junction bases: 7. The germline V gene encodes CDR1 SGHTA and CDR2 FQGNSA. The CDR3 is 15 amino acids. The protocol was immunoSEQ multiplex PCR, while the TCRdb copy is restricted to in-frame clones and leaves out a portion. Of 70,000 to 95,000 clones listed, roughly 91% are singletons. The rearrangement joins TRBV7-2 to TRBJ2-1; 10 nucleotides align to TRBD2. The starting material was CD4+ or CD8+ T cells sorted from blood, obtained in a trial of the OX40 agonist ivuxolimab. The sequence derives from an adult with an advanced solid tumor such as melanoma, head and neck, liver or kidney cancer. CDR3 bases: TGTGCCAGCAGCTTAATGAGCGGGAGGGAAGGTGAGCAGTTCTTC. Encoded protein: CASSLMSGREGEQFF.